Below, 31 T cell receptor beta chains from the same sample are listed, as sequenced in a study of T cell repertoires in cytomegalovirus infection. TCRdb reanalysed the reads using MiXCR and keeps one entry per CDR3 protein. The sample shows hundreds of thousands of distinct CDR3 sequences, 20% to 25% of them seen only once. The sample comprised CD8+ T cells from PBMCs. Source of these receptors: a human donor in good health (CMV status not recorded). Some clones in this sample may be carry-over from other donors' samples.

This clonotype was detected many times. The genes are TRBV2 and TRBJ1-2; no definite D call. Per the germline V gene, CDR1 is SNHLY and CDR2 is FYNNEI. V shed 7 bases and J shed 2 bases, with 14 bases lying between them. This CDR3 has 14 residues. The DNA of the CDR3 is TGTGCCAGCAACTCATATGGGCAAAACTATGGCTACACCTTC. Residues: CASNSYGQNYGYTF.

The rearrangement links TRBV20-1 to TRBJ1-2, with a tentative D call TRBD1 (6 bases). Germline values: CDR1 DFQATT, CDR2 SNEGSKA (reference sequence). V was shortened by 1 base and J by 0 bases, with 12 bases between the two germline ends. This CDR3 has 15 residues. The chain's CDR3 is CSARGDRQANYGYTF. As DNA, the CDR3 is TGCAGTGCTAGAGGCGACAGGCAAGCTAACTATGGCTACACCTTC.

The chain combines TRBV12-3 or TRBV12-4 with TRBJ2-1, with TRBD2 identical over 12 bases. Trimming removed 4 bases from V and 8 bases from J; junction bases left unmatched: 9. The CDR3 is 16 residues long. The CDR3 nucleotides read TGTGCCAGCAGTTCGCCGACTAGCGGGGGCTCGGATGAGCAGTTCTTC. This sequence encodes CASSSPTSGGSDEQFF.

This clonotype was picked up many times. The genes are TRBV12-3 or TRBV12-4 and TRBJ2-2; weak D call: TRBD1 (5 bases). Trimming took off 2 bases at V and 7 bases at J, with 14 bases between the two ends. The CDR3 has 15 amino acids. CDR3 in amino acids: CASSLWVFRDGELFF. The CDR3 bases are TGTGCCAGCAGTTTATGGGTTTTCAGGGACGGGGAGCTGTTTTTT.

CDR3 DNA: TGTGCCAGCGGGGGCGGGGATGAAGCTTTCTTT. Protein: CASGGGDEAFF. The V call is TRBV2, the J call TRBJ1-1; a possible D gene is TRBD1 (6 bases). The CDR3 contains 11 residues. The germline V and J ends were trimmed by 8 bases and 7 bases, with 11 bases remaining between them. Germline V gene data show CDR1 as SNHLY and CDR2 as FYNNEI. The variable domain in full, with the rest retrieved from reference TRBV2 and TRBJ1-1, is EPEVTQTPSHQVTQMGQEVILRCVPISNHLYFYWYRQILGQKVEFLVSFYNNEISEKSEIFDDQFSVERPDGSNFTLKIRSTKLEDSAMYFCASGGGDEAFFGQGTRLTVV.

This chain connects TRBV14 to TRBJ1-1; tentatively, D is TRBD1 (5 bases). CDR3 length equals 15 residues. V lost 1 base to trimming and J lost 5 bases, with 14 bases between them. Germline V gene lookup returns CDR1 SGHDN and CDR2 FVKESK. Written as DNA, the CDR3 is TGTGCCAGCAGCCAAGTGGGACCGTCTCGGACTGAAGCTTTCTTT. Translating gives CASSQVGPSRTEAFF.

The CDR3 region is CSVDGGVYTEAFF. The CDR3 DNA is TGCAGCGTTGATGGGGGCGTGTATACTGAAGCTTTCTTT. This sequence joins TRBV29-1 and TRBJ1-1; tentative D call: TRBD1 (6 bases). Trimming stripped 3 bases from V and 5 bases from J, with 13 bases between. In germline, CDR1 is SQVTM, CDR2 ANQGSEA. The CDR3 runs to 13 residues.

This clonotype appeared a few times. V and J are TRBV6-2 or TRBV6-3 and TRBJ1-2; D remains unclear. V gave up 0 bases and J gave up 7 bases, with 6 bases separating them. The germline gives CDR1 MNHEY, CDR2 SVGEGT. The CDR3 runs 12 residues. The CDR3 nucleotides read TGTGCCAGCAGTTACTCGTTGGGTGGCTACACCTTC. Residues: CASSYSLGGYTF.

This clonotype was seen only a few times. The chain combines TRBV5-6 with TRBJ1-1; D is undetermined. Germline V CDR1 and CDR2: SGHDT, YYEEEE. The V end lost 4 bases, the J end lost 1 base, and 11 bases lay between the germline ends. CDR3 length: 14 amino acids. The CDR3 here is CASSPVRTNTEAFF. The CDR3 DNA follows: TGTGCCAGCAGCCCCGTACGGACGAACACTGAAGCTTTCTTT.

This clonotype turned up a few times. This rearrangement joins TRBV20-1 to TRBJ2-7; tentatively, D is TRBD1 (5 bases). V lost 3 bases, J lost 3 bases, and 12 bases lay in between. Germline V lookup: CDR1 DFQATT, CDR2 SNEGSKA (reference sequence). The CDR3 extends over 13 amino acids. The CDR3 sequence is CSASLDTDYEQYF. DNA for the CDR3: TGCAGTGCTAGCCTGGACACTGACTACGAGCAGTACTTC.

With respect to this clonotype: Here the CDR3 omits its conserved ending phenylalanine or tryptophan, so a read error is the likely source. The chain uses TRBV20-1 and TRBJ1-2; 8 bases are a match to TRBD1. The CDR3 totals 15 residues. Germline lookup yields CDR1 DFQATT and CDR2 SNEGSKA (reference sequence). The trim removed 4 bases at V and 3 bases at J, leaving 10 bases unmatched. Here the CDR3 DNA reads TGCAGTGCTATCCCGGACAGGGAGAGAGACTATGGCTACACCTTA. Its translation is CSAIPDRERDYGYTL.

In its sample, this clonotype was seen a few times. The chain joins TRBV6-5 to TRBJ1-1; possible D gene TRBD1, 6 bases. This CDR3 contains 15 residues. The germline gives CDR1 MNHEY, CDR2 SVGAGI. With 2 bases removed from V and 1 base from J, the gap between germline ends came to 11 bases. The CDR3 DNA reads TGTGCCAGCAGTTACGGAGCAGGGGCGAACACTGAAGCTTTCTTT. Protein product: CASSYGAGANTEAFF.

In this sample, this clonotype turned up many times. This chain connects TRBV7-6 to TRBJ2-1; D ambiguous. Trimming removed 1 base at V and 4 bases at J, with 5 bases between. The CDR3 has 13 residues. Looked up from germline, CDR1 is SGHVS and CDR2 is FNYEAQ. CDR3 DNA sequence: TGTGCCAGCAGCTTAGAAACATACAATGAGCAGTTCTTC. This sequence encodes CASSLETYNEQFF.

This chain links TRBV25-1 with TRBJ1-1; tentatively, D is TRBD1 (5 bases). Germline V gene data show CDR1 as MGHDK and CDR2 as SYGVNS. The ends were cut back, 2 bases at V and 3 bases at J, with 7 bases in the middle. This CDR3 has 13 amino acids. The DNA of the CDR3 is TGTGCCAGCAGTGAACAGGGTGACACTGAAGCTTTCTTT. Protein sequence: CASSEQGDTEAFF.

This clonotype was seen a few times. The chain joins TRBV28 to TRBJ2-7; TRBD2 aligns across 8 bases. From germline, CDR1 is MDHEN and CDR2 SYDVKM. The CDR3 totals 12 residues. The V gene end was trimmed by 8 bases and the J gene end by 4 bases; junction bases not matched to a gene: 4. The CDR3 DNA reads as TGTGCCAGCGGGCGGGGGGCTTACGAGCAGTACGTC. Protein product: CASGRGAYEQYV.

This clonotype was recorded many times. The V gene is TRBV7-8, the J gene TRBJ1-2; 11 positions match TRBD1. The length of the CDR3 is 17 residues. V was clipped by 1 base and J by 0 bases; unmatched bases: 4. In germline, CDR1 is SGHVS, CDR2 FQNEAQ. Here the CDR3 reads CASSLEDRGLTNYGYTF. In nucleotides, the CDR3 is TGTGCCAGCAGCTTAGAGGACAGGGGGCTTACTAACTATGGCTACACCTTC.

The chain uses TRBV5-4 and TRBJ1-3; 8 nucleotides line up with TRBD1. The CDR3 is 15 residues long. Germline trimming cut 2 bases from V and 4 bases from J; bases unmatched to any gene: 5. Per the germline V gene, CDR1 is SGHNT and CDR2 is YYREEE (reference sequence). The DNA of the CDR3 is TGTGCCAGCAGCTTTGCCGGGACAGGCGGAAACACCATATATTTT. Amino acid sequence: CASSFAGTGGNTIYF.

Details on this clonotype: A junction boundary mismatches the germline segment, possibly from a read error. This chain joins TRBV14 and TRBJ1-1; D is unclear. This CDR3 spans 13 amino acids. CDR1 and CDR2 from the germline V gene are SGHDN and FVKESK. In DNA, the CDR3 is TGTGTCAGCAGCCAAGGAAAATCCACTGAAGCTTTCTTT. It encodes CVSSQGKSTEAFF.

This clonotype occurred once. The V call is TRBV6-2 or TRBV6-3, the J call TRBJ2-7; the D gene is possibly TRBD2 (5 bases). The germline CDR1 and CDR2 sequences are MNHEY and SVGEGT. CDR3 length equals 15 residues. The germline V and J ends were trimmed by 10 bases and 0 bases, with 19 bases remaining between them. The CDR3 region has the DNA TGTGCCACCAAGGAATCCGACCGGGACTCCTACGAGCAGTACGTC. Residues: CATKESDRDSYEQYV.

This clonotype appeared once. The V call is TRBV12-3 or TRBV12-4, the J call TRBJ2-1, with TRBD1 identical over 10 bases. The CDR3 has 16 residues. The V and J ends lost 5 bases and 1 base, in that order; junction bases with no gene match: 5. The CDR3 region has the DNA TGTGCCAGCAGTCCAGGACAGGGGGAGTCCTACAATGAGCAGTTCTTC. Amino acid sequence: CASSPGQGESYNEQFF.

A few counts support this clonotype. The chain joins TRBV9 to TRBJ2-6; 8 positions agree with TRBD1. Trimming took 0 bases from V and 1 from J; bases not matched to a gene: 6. CDR1 SGDLS and CDR2 YYNGEE come from the germline V gene. The CDR3 contains 18 residues. This CDR3 reads CASSVASDRGSGANVLTF. In DNA form, the CDR3 reads TGTGCCAGCAGCGTAGCTAGTGACAGGGGTTCTGGGGCCAACGTCCTGACTTTC. Looking up the rest from reference TRBV9 and TRBJ2-6 gives the full variable domain: DSGVTQTPKHLITATGQRVTLRCSPRSGDLSVYWYQQSLDQGLQFLIQYYNGEERAKGNILERFSAQQFPDLHSELNLSSLELGDSALYFCASSVASDRGSGANVLTFGAGSRLTVL.

This clonotype has a handful of counts. This sequence joins TRBV20-1 and TRBJ2-3; 8 bases are shared with TRBD1. V lost 6 bases to trimming and J lost 1 base; unmatched junction nucleotides: 15. The CDR3 extends over 17 amino acids. In germline, CDR1 is DFQATT, CDR2 SNEGSKA (reference sequence). The CDR3 region is CSAPPGTGHRGTDTQYF. As DNA, the CDR3 is TGCAGTGCCCCTCCGGGGACAGGACATAGAGGCACAGATACGCAGTATTTT.

About this clonotype: The conserved closing phenylalanine or tryptophan is absent in this CDR3, likely reflecting a read error. V is TRBV5-1 and J is TRBJ2-3; D perhaps matches TRBD2 (6 bases). CDR1 SGHRS and CDR2 YFSETQ come from the germline V gene. Trimming stripped 0 bases from V and 2 bases from J, with 13 bases between. This CDR3 has 16 residues. The DNA of the CDR3 is TGCGCCAGCAGCTTGGAAGCAGGAGGGTCCACAGATACGCAGTATTAT. Translated, it gives CASSLEAGGSTDTQYY.

The gene calls are TRBV12-3 or TRBV12-4 and TRBJ1-2; D is perhaps TRBD1 (6 bases). The CDR3 covers 15 residues. V gave up 1 base and J gave up 5 bases, with 14 bases separating them. The CDR3 region is CASSLEVRGLYGYTF. CDR3 DNA: TGTGCCAGCAGTTTAGAGGTCAGGGGACTTTATGGCTACACCTTC.

This clonotype was recorded many times. V is TRBV6-1 and J is TRBJ1-2; unclear D gene. Looked up from germline, CDR1 is MNHNS and CDR2 is SASEGT. The length of the CDR3 is 13 residues. The germline V and J ends were trimmed by 6 bases and 3 bases, with 11 bases remaining between them. The CDR3 bases are TGTGCCAGCAGCGAGGAGTTTGACTATGGCTACACCTTC. Translated: CASSEEFDYGYTF.

This clonotype was seen a few times. The chain has TRBV20-1 and TRBJ2-7; TRBD2 matches 7 bases. Trimming at V came to 1 base and at J to 0 bases, leaving 6 bases not matched to a gene. CDR3 length equals 15 residues. Germline V lookup: CDR1 DFQATT, CDR2 SNEGSKA (reference sequence). The CDR3 DNA reads TGCAGTGCTAGAGCCCCGGGCGGGAGCTCCTACGAGCAGTACTTC. Translating gives CSARAPGGSSYEQYF.

There are a few counts of this clonotype. The chain has TRBV6-2 or TRBV6-3 and TRBJ2-1, with D uncertain. CDR1 and CDR2 from the germline V gene are MNHEY and SVGEGT. The CDR3 has 13 amino acids. The germline V and J ends were trimmed by 8 bases and 2 bases, with 10 bases remaining between them. The DNA of the CDR3 is TGTGCCAGCGGAATAGCAGCCTACAATGAGCAGTTCTTC. Translating it yields CASGIAAYNEQFF.

This sequence joins TRBV4-1 and TRBJ2-5, with D maybe TRBD2 (7 bases). This CDR3 has 17 residues. Germline V CDR1 and CDR2: MGHRA, YSYEKL. Trimming stripped 2 bases from V and 2 bases from J, with 18 bases between. The CDR3 spells CASSQTGGAGVQETQYF. Here the CDR3 DNA reads TGCGCCAGCAGCCAAACCGGGGGCGCGGGGGTTCAAGAGACCCAGTACTTC.

The table lists this clonotype with a few counts. J is TRBJ2-7 and V is TRBV6-2 or TRBV6-3; 14 bases line up with TRBD2. The germline CDR1 and CDR2 sequences are MNHEY and SVGEGT. Trimming at V came to 5 bases and at J to 7 bases, leaving 7 bases not matched to a gene. The CDR3 sequence is 15 residues long. Here the CDR3 reads CASSAGLAGDDEQYV. Written as DNA, the CDR3 is TGTGCCAGCAGTGCGGGACTAGCGGGGGATGATGAGCAGTACGTC.

This clonotype was recorded many times. The chain uses TRBV6-2 or TRBV6-3 and TRBJ2-1, with 8 bases identical to TRBD2. The CDR3 loop spans 14 amino acids. Per the germline V gene, CDR1 is MNHEY and CDR2 is SVGEGT. V lost 7 bases and J lost 4; bases outside the gene matches: 6. CDR3 in amino acids: CASMGSSGYNEQFF. The CDR3 bases are TGTGCCAGCATGGGGTCTAGCGGGTACAATGAGCAGTTCTTC.

Ten or more counts support this clonotype. V is TRBV12-3 or TRBV12-4 and J is TRBJ1-2, with a weak D call TRBD1 (6 bases). The CDR3 totals 14 residues. V dropped 6 bases and J dropped 3 bases, with 14 bases sitting between them. CDR3 nucleotide sequence: TGTGCCAGCAGGCCCGACAGGAGGGACTATGGCTACACCTTC. It specifies CASRPDRRDYGYTF.